These 7 T cell receptor beta chains were sequenced from one sample in a study of cytomegalovirus exposure and HLA in healthy donors. The primer mix had 60 Vbeta and 13 Jbeta primers. Measured with immunoSEQ multiplex PCR; TCRdb has only the in-frame clones, and not every one. The sample includes 95,000 to 150,000 clones, over 8.5% seen only once; the top ten take 5% to 6.5%. Material: PBMCs. The receptors stem from a woman between 40 and 50 years old in good health and CMV-seropositive.

This clone was found a few times. The V and J genes are TRBV5-4 and TRBJ2-5; D is undetermined. The CDR3 covers 15 residues. CDR1 SGHNT and CDR2 YYREEE come from the germline V gene (reference sequence). The V gene lost 3 bases and the J gene lost 9 bases, with 21 bases spanning the gap. The chain's CDR3 is CASSSRSVGKEPQYF. The CDR3 region has the DNA TGTGCCAGCAGCTCCCGCTCCGTCGGAAAGGAGCCCCAGTACTTC. Full variable domain (remainder filled in from reference TRBV5-4 and TRBJ2-5): ETGVTQSPTHLIKTRGQQVTLRCSSQSGHNTVSWYQQALGQGPQFIFQYYREEENGRGNFPPRFSGLQFPNYSSELNVNALELDDSALYLCASSSRSVGKEPQYFGPGTRLLVL.

Judged by abundance, this clone is medium-sized. At the DNA level, this CDR3 is encoded by other sequences in the same sample as well. The chain employs TRBV6-4 and TRBJ1-1; TRBD1 matches at 7 bases. Germline loops: CDR1 MRHNA, CDR2 SNTAGT. The CDR3 is 13 amino acids. Unmatched junction bases numbered 8, after V lost 3 bases and J lost 10 bases. This CDR3 reads CASSEDRQGPAFF. The DNA for the CDR3 is TGTGCCAGCAGTGAGGACAGGCAAGGACCAGCTTTCTTT.

J is TRBJ1-1 and V is TRBV6-4; D uncertain. CDR1 is MRHNA, CDR2 SNTAGT, per germline. The ends were cut back, 10 bases at V and 0 bases at J, with 6 bases in the middle. The CDR3 consists of 11 residues. In DNA, the CDR3 is TGTGCCACCCTTCTGAACACTGAAGCTTTCTTT. It encodes CATLLNTEAFF.

This clone showed up just a few times. The CDR3 DNA reads as TGCGCCAGCAGCAGGACAGGTGGGGGAGAGACCCAGTACTTC. Encoded protein: CASSRTGGGETQYF. The J gene is TRBJ2-5, the V gene TRBV5-1, with 7 bases lining up with TRBD1. Per germline, CDR1 SGHRS and CDR2 YFSETQ. After removal of 4 bases from V and 4 bases from J, the junction contained 7 bases not matched to a gene. CDR3 length equals 14 residues.

The V and J genes are TRBV7-3 and TRBJ2-1; a weak D match, TRBD2 (7 bases). The CDR3 runs to 15 residues. The V gene's germline CDR1 is SGHTA and CDR2 FQGTGA. V was shortened by 5 bases and J by 3 bases, with 14 bases between the two germline ends. The CDR3 DNA sequence: TGTGCCAGCAGCCGGGGGGCAGGGTTCTACAATGAGCAGTTCTTC. Amino acids: CASSRGAGFYNEQFF. Looking up the rest from reference TRBV7-3 and TRBJ2-1 gives the full variable domain: GAGVSQTPSNKVTEKGKYVELRCDPISGHTALYWYRQSLGQGPEFLIYFQGTGAADDSGLPNDRFFAVRPEGSVSTLKIQRTERGDSAVYLCASSRGAGFYNEQFFGPGTRLTVL.

The V and J genes are TRBV6-5 and TRBJ2-7, with D maybe TRBD1 (5 bases). The CDR3 totals 12 residues. With 5 bases removed from V and 3 bases from J, the gap between germline ends came to 8 bases. CDR1 MNHEY and CDR2 SVGAGI come from the germline V gene. The DNA for the CDR3 is TGTGCCAGCAGTAACCAGGGCTACGAGCAGTACTTC. Its translation is CASSNQGYEQYF.

This clone has more than one count but fewer than ten. The gene calls are TRBV6-6 and TRBJ1-1, with a possible D match to TRBD1 (6 bases). The germline gives CDR1 MNHNY, CDR2 SVGAGI (reference sequence). This CDR3 region has 13 residues. The V gene lost 5 bases and the J gene lost 5 bases, with 12 bases spanning the gap. In DNA, the CDR3 is TGTGCCAGCAGTACTGTACAGGGAACTGAAGCTTTCTTT. This translates into CASSTVQGTEAFF.